One and the same sample provided the 13 T cell receptor beta chains below, sequenced in a study of CD8 T cells in Susac syndrome. RNA, at about 0.5 to 1 ug, was reverse transcribed with random hexamers. TCRdb fed the immunoSEQ multiplex PCR reads into MiXCR, producing one record per CDR3 protein. The data hold approximately 120,000 distinct CDR3 sequences, with roughly 89% observed a single time. Sequences were obtained from CD8+ T cells from PBMCs. These receptors originate from a human donor with multiple sclerosis.

The chain recombines TRBV27 with TRBJ2-1; 8 bases fit TRBD1. The CDR3 totals 15 residues. V gave up 2 bases and J gave up 7 bases; unmatched junction bases: 7. In germline, CDR1 is MNHEY, CDR2 SMNVEV (reference sequence). This CDR3 reads CASSLGQGATNEQFF. CDR3 nucleotide sequence: TGTGCCAGCAGTTTAGGGCAGGGGGCCACAAATGAGCAGTTCTTC.

This chain uses TRBV15 with TRBJ1-4; D unclear. V lost 4 bases and J lost 4, with 13 bases in between. The CDR3 runs 15 residues. From germline, CDR1 is LNHNV and CDR2 YYDKDF (reference sequence). The CDR3: CATSIWVIGNEKLFF. CDR3 sequence (DNA): TGTGCCACCAGCATCTGGGTAATTGGTAATGAAAAACTGTTTTTT.

This clonotype was counted a single time. The V and J genes are TRBV6-2 or TRBV6-3 and TRBJ1-5; D may be TRBD1 (5 bases). With 5 bases removed from V and 4 bases from J, the gap between germline ends came to 12 bases. This CDR3 comprises 14 residues. The V gene's germline CDR1 is MNHEY and CDR2 SVGEGT. The CDR3, as DNA: TGTGCCAGCAGTCCGCGTCAGGGAAATCAGCCCCAGCATTTT. Translation gives CASSPRQGNQPQHF.

The V and J genes are TRBV19 and TRBJ2-3, with D uncertain. The CDR3 has 14 residues. Per the germline V gene, CDR1 is LNHDA and CDR2 is SQIVND (reference sequence). V lost 4 bases to trimming and J lost 2 bases, with 10 bases between them. The CDR3 DNA reads TGTGCCAGTAGTACCGCTCGGTCCACAGATACGCAGTATTTT. This codes for CASSTARSTDTQYF.

This chain links TRBV6-1 with TRBJ1-1; D uncertain. This CDR3 is 14 amino acids long. The germline V gene encodes CDR1 MNHNS and CDR2 SASEGT. Trimming pared 1 base from V and 1 base from J, leaving 7 bases between. This chain's CDR3 is CASSEVVGNTEAFF. Written as DNA, the CDR3 is TGTGCCAGCAGTGAAGTTGTCGGGAACACTGAAGCTTTCTTT.

The rearrangement links TRBV6-2 or TRBV6-3 to TRBJ1-2, with TRBD1 matching over 7 bases. J lost 7 bases, V lost 6 bases, and 17 bases had no gene match. The germline V gene has CDR1 MNHEY and CDR2 SVGEGT. The CDR3 sequence is 16 residues long. CDR3 sequence: CASSQPGGQIFPGYTF. The CDR3 DNA is TGTGCCAGCAGCCAGCCTGGGGGACAGATCTTCCCTGGCTACACCTTC.

The chain joins TRBV12-3 or TRBV12-4 to TRBJ2-5; D is uncertain. The CDR3 runs 16 residues. With 7 bases removed from V and 4 bases from J, the gap between germline ends came to 22 bases. CDR3 sequence: CASMSNPPRFGETQYF. CDR3 bases: TGTGCCAGCATGTCTAACCCTCCGCGGTTTGGAGAGACCCAGTACTTC.

The chain is built from TRBV20-1 and TRBJ1-5, with a weak D call TRBD1 (6 bases). Per the germline V gene, CDR1 is DFQATT and CDR2 is SNEGSKA (reference sequence). There are 14 residues in the CDR3. V was clipped by 7 bases and J by 6 bases, with 19 bases between them. Here the CDR3 DNA reads TGCAGTGACCCCCGGTCAGGGGAGGTTCAGCCCCAGCATTTT. Amino acid sequence: CSDPRSGEVQPQHF.

This rearrangement joins TRBV20-1 to TRBJ2-7; either TRBD1 or TRBD2 may supply D (5 bases each). Germline loops: CDR1 DFQATT, CDR2 SNEGSKA (reference sequence). The CDR3 is 14 amino acids. V gave up 6 bases and J gave up 2 bases, with 17 bases separating them. The CDR3 DNA reads as TGCAGTGCCAGATCCGGGACCCCACCCTACGAGCAGTACTTC. The encoded protein is CSARSGTPPYEQYF.

The chain is built from TRBV7-6 and TRBJ2-3; D remains unclear. Germline V gene sequence: CDR1 SGHVS, CDR2 FNYEAQ. The CDR3 consists of 14 residues. V was trimmed by 1 base and J by 7 bases, leaving 12 bases between them. The CDR3 sequence: CASSLGAVDNTQYF. For the CDR3, the DNA is TGTGCCAGCAGCTTAGGGGCAGTTGATAATACGCAGTATTTT.

V gene TRBV7-8 combines with J gene TRBJ2-7; TRBD1 aligns across 10 bases. The CDR3 loop spans 12 amino acids. The V segment lost 4 bases and the J segment 10 bases; nucleotides outside the gene matches: 4. Germline V gives CDR1 SGHVS, CDR2 FQNEAQ. CDR3 in DNA: TGTGCCAGCAGCTCTGACAGGGGGCGACAGTACTTC. Amino acids: CASSSDRGRQYF.

This clonotype has just one count. The rearrangement joins TRBV15 to TRBJ1-1; the match to TRBD1 covers 11 bases. Germline V CDR1 and CDR2: LNHNV, YYDKDF (reference sequence). V was pared by 3 bases and J by 7 bases, with 10 bases of the junction left unmatched. This CDR3 spans 16 amino acids. CDR3 protein: CATSSPVRTGGFEAFF. The CDR3, as DNA: TGTGCCACCAGCAGCCCCGTGAGGACAGGGGGCTTTGAAGCTTTCTTT.

This clonotype was picked up one time. The chain has TRBV5-1 and TRBJ1-3; 9 bases agree with TRBD1. CDR1 and CDR2 (germline): SGHRS, YFSETQ. This CDR3 contains 16 residues. V lost 2 bases to trimming and J lost 1 base; unmatched junction nucleotides: 4. The CDR3 loop reads CASSFAGQGSGNTIYF. CDR3 nucleotides: TGCGCCAGCAGCTTTGCGGGACAGGGTTCTGGAAACACCATATATTTT.